A single sample is the source of the 9 T cell receptor beta chains below, sequenced in a study of T cells in Graves' hyperthyroidism and ophthalmopathy. Amplified regions were TCR beta CDR3 sequences from RNA transcripts. Initially, a first-round RT-PCR of the TCR CDR3 employed the HTBI primer set. One entry per CDR3 protein results from TCRdb running MiXCR on the multiplex PCR reads. The data show 640,000 or so distinct CDR3 sequences, with roughly 14% seen just once and about 3.9% held by the top ten. Sequenced input: blood. These receptors were obtained from a woman aged 40 to 55 with Graves' ophthalmopathy.

This clonotype came up many times. V and J are TRBV7-9 and TRBJ2-7; D unresolved. From germline, CDR1 is SEHNR and CDR2 FQNEAQ (reference sequence). The CDR3 loop spans 15 amino acids. V shed 5 bases and J shed 6 bases, with 20 bases lying between them. In DNA, the CDR3 is TGTGCCAGCAGCCGTCGGGCCACCCCATTCAGCGAGCAGTACTTC. Translation: CASSRRATPFSEQYF.

This clonotype was observed at least ten times. The J gene is TRBJ1-5, the V gene TRBV18; D unclear. The V gene lost 3 bases and the J gene lost 6 bases, with 9 bases spanning the gap. The CDR3 runs to 13 residues. In germline, CDR1 is KGHSH, CDR2 LQKENI. Written as DNA, the CDR3 is TGTGCCAGCTCACCGGACGCGAGTCAGCCCCAGCATTTT. It translates to CASSPDASQPQHF.

This clonotype was seen ten or more times. The V gene is TRBV29-1, the J gene TRBJ2-7; D is perhaps TRBD2 (5 bases). The CDR3 sequence is 12 residues long. Germline CDR1 is SQVTM and CDR2 is ANQGSEA. V lost 4 bases and J 5 bases, leaving 12 bases between the germline ends. CDR3 in amino acids: CSVGEGRDEQYF. The CDR3 DNA reads as TGCAGCGTTGGAGAGGGAAGGGACGAGCAGTACTTC.

The table lists this clonotype with many counts. The chain has TRBV24-1 and TRBJ1-1; no clear D gene. The germline V and J ends were trimmed by 5 bases and 7 bases, with 10 bases remaining between them. Germline loops: CDR1 KGHDR, CDR2 SFDVKD. The CDR3 is 12 amino acids. The CDR3 nucleotides are TGTGCCACCAGTGCGCCCGGTGTTGAAGCTTTCTTT. Residues: CATSAPGVEAFF.

This clonotype was observed many times. The chain uses TRBV30 and TRBJ2-7, with D possibly matching TRBD2 (6 bases). Germline V gene lookup returns CDR1 GTSNPN and CDR2 SVGIG (reference sequence). V was cut by 2 bases and J by 0 bases, with 11 bases left in between. CDR3 size: 14 residues. The CDR3 region has the DNA TGTGCCTGGAGTCCTCGGGGGAGCTCCTACGAGCAGTACTTC. Translated: CAWSPRGSSYEQYF.

This clonotype has ten or more counts. This rearrangement joins TRBV6-1 to TRBJ2-4, with 8 bases identical to TRBD2. Germline CDR1 and CDR2: MNHNS and SASEGT. This CDR3 comprises 13 residues. V gave up 5 bases and J gave up 5 bases; unmatched junction bases: 2. As DNA, the CDR3 is TGTGCCAGCAGTCGGACTAGCCAAAACATTCAGTACTTC. Translated, it gives CASSRTSQNIQYF.

The chain combines TRBV30 with TRBJ2-3; TRBD2 aligns across 8 bases. CDR3 length: 15 amino acids. The V gene's germline CDR1 is GTSNPN and CDR2 SVGIG (reference sequence). Trimming cost V 1 base and J 0 bases; bases outside gene matches: 3. The CDR3 region has the DNA TGTGCCTGGAGTGGACGGGAGGGGAGCACAGATACGCAGTATTTT. Translated: CAWSGREGSTDTQYF.

The chain links TRBV12-3 or TRBV12-4 to TRBJ2-7, with a tentative D call TRBD1 (6 bases). V lost 4 bases, J lost 5 bases, and 12 bases lay in between. This CDR3 has 13 amino acids. CDR3 coding DNA: TGTGCCAGCAGTTGGAACAGGGTGGACGAGCAGTACTTC. Translated, it gives CASSWNRVDEQYF.

The rearrangement links TRBV6-2 or TRBV6-3 to TRBJ1-2; D gene unclear. Germline V lookup: CDR1 MNHEY, CDR2 SVGEGT. Trimming stripped 6 bases from V and 7 bases from J, with 15 bases between. The CDR3 runs to 13 residues. The chain's CDR3 is CASSLRLMVGYTF. The CDR3 DNA reads as TGTGCCAGCAGCTTACGTTTGATGGTTGGCTACACCTTC.